The clone carrying this T cell receptor (beta chain) was observed at least ten times. Its antigen remains unidentified. The sample is drawn from a study of CD8 T cells in ankylosing spondylitis. Whole-study results and caveats: Within matched ankylosing spondylitis synovial fluid, disease-linked clones were reportedly significantly enriched. Several highly homologous variants made up a TCR beta motif, and this motif appeared characteristic of ankylosing spondylitis blood.

Germline V gene lookup returns CDR1 MDHEN and CDR2 SYDVKM. This CDR3 region has 11 residues. V was pared by 10 bases and J by 2 bases, with 7 bases between. It was by quantitative 5'-RACE with molecular barcodes that TCR beta libraries were made. TCRdb re-called the 5' RACE reads with MiXCR, one entry per CDR3 protein. This table has some 95,000 distinct CDR3 sequences, roughly 8.8% appearing once. The receptor's source is a male donor with ankylosing spondylitis or in good health (not recorded which). What was sequenced was blood, either unsorted or a sorted T cell fraction (not recorded which). This chain uses TRBV28 with TRBJ2-3; D is ambiguous. The CDR3 DNA reads as TGTGCCACCTATTCCACAGATACGCAGTATTTT. Protein product: CATYSTDTQYF.